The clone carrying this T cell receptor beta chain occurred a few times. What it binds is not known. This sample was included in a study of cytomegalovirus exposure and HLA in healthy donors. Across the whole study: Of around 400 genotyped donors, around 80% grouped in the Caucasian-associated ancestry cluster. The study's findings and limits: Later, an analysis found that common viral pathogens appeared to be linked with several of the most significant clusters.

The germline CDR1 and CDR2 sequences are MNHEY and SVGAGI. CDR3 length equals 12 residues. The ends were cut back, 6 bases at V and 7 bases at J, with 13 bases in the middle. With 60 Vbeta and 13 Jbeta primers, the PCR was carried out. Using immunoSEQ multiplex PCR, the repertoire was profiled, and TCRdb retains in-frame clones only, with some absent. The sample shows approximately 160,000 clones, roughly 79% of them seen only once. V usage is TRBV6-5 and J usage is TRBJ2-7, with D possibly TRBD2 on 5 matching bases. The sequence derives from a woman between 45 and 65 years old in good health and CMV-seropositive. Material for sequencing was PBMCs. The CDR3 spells CASSLEGWEQYF. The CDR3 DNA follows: TGTGCCAGCAGCCTAGAGGGCTGGGAGCAGTACTTC.